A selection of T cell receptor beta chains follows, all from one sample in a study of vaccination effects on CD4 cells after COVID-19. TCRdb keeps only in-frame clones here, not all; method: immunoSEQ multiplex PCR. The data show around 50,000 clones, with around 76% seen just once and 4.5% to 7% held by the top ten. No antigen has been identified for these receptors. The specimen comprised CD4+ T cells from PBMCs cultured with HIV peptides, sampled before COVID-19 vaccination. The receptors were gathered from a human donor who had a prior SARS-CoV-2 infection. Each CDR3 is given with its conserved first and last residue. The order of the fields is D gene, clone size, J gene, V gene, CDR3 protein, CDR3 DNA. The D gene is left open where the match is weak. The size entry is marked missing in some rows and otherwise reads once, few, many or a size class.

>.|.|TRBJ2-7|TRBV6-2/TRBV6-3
CASSPRVPYEQYF
TGTGCCAGCAGTCCCCGGGTCCCATACGAGCAGTACTTC
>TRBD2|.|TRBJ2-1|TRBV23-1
CASSQPPRLAQYNEQFF
TGCGCCAGCAGTCAACCACCAAGACTAGCTCAGTACAATGAGCAGTTCTTC
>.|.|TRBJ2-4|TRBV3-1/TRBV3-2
CASSQGFSGLRNIQYF
TGTGCCAGCAGCCAAGGTTTTTCAGGGTTAAGAAACATTCAGTACTTC
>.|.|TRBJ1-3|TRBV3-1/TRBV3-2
CASSPAARGNTIYF
TGTGCCAGCAGCCCCGCGGCCCGTGGAAACACCATATATTTT
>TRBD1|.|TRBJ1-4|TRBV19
CASSWTGETNEKLFF
TGTGCCAGTAGTTGGACAGGGGAGACTAATGAAAAACTGTTTTTT
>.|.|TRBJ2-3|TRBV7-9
CASSLRATSLPSDTQYF
TGTGCCAGCAGCTTAAGGGCCACTAGTCTGCCATCAGATACGCAGTATTTT
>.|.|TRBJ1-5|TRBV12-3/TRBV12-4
CASSLHEPQHF
TGTGCCAGCAGTCTCCACGAGCCCCAGCATTTT
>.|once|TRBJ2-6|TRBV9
CASSVSSSGANVLTF
TGTGCCAGCAGCGTATCATCCTCTGGGGCCAACGTCCTGACTTTC
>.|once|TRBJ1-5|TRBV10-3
CASRGEQDQPQHF
TGTGCCAGCCGCGGTGAGCAGGATCAGCCCCAGCATTTT
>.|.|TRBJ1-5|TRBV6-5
CASRGTGNQPQHF
TGTGCCAGCAGAGGGACCGGGAATCAGCCCCAGCATTTT
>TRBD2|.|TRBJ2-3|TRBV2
CASRTPFSGGADTQYF
TGTGCCAGCAGGACTCCCTTTAGCGGGGGAGCAGATACGCAGTATTTT
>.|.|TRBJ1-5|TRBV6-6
CASRDSNQPQHF
TGTGCCAGCCGGGACAGCAATCAGCCCCAGCATTTT
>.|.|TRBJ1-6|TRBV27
CASSSTWRGRDNSPLHF
TGTGCCAGCAGTTCCACCTGGAGGGGGAGGGATAATTCACCCCTCCACTTT
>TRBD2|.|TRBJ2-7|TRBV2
CASRAGLARTYEQYF
TGTGCCAGCAGGGCGGGACTAGCGAGGACCTACGAGCAGTACTTC
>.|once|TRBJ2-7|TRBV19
CASSPRPQSYEQYF
TGTGCCAGTAGCCCTCGCCCCCAGTCCTACGAGCAGTACTTC
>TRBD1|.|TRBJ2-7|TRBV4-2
CASGGTGGSPASSYEQYF
TGTGCCAGCGGGGGGACAGGGGGATCCCCCGCTAGTAGTTACGAGCAGTACTTC
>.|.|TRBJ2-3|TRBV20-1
CSASTGQYTDTQYF
TGCAGTGCTAGTACGGGTCAGTACACAGATACGCAGTATTTT